This is a list of T cell receptor beta chains from one sample in a study of blood T cell repertoires in COVID-19. TCRdb's copy holds only in-frame clones and misses some; the assay was immunoSEQ multiplex PCR. This table has some 300,000 clones, 88% appearing once. The sample taken for sequencing was peripheral blood. Receptors originate from a woman aged 25-40 years who had recovered from COVID-19. The CDR3 runs from the conserved cysteine through the conserved F or W. D genes are given only for firm matches. Clone size is given for some rows only: seen once, a few or many times, or a class if the clone is expanded.

CDR3 length: 12
V gene: TRBV30
J gene: TRBJ1-1
clone size: once
D gene: .
CDR3 DNA: TGTGCCTGGAGCCCGGGTAAAACTGAAGCTTTCTTT
CDR3 protein: CAWSPGKTEAFF

CDR3 length: 13
V gene: TRBV5-1
J gene: TRBJ1-2
clone size: .
D gene: TRBD1
CDR3 DNA: TGCGCCAGCAGCCTGGGACAGACAGGAGGCTACACCTTC
CDR3 protein: CASSLGQTGGYTF

CDR3 length: 18
V gene: TRBV19
J gene: TRBJ1-5
clone size: .
D gene: TRBD1
CDR3 DNA: TGTGCCAGTAGTAGAACAGGGACAGGGGTTTATAGCAATCAGCCCCAGCATTTT
CDR3 protein: CASSRTGTGVYSNQPQHF

CDR3 length: 13
V gene: TRBV3-1/TRBV3-2
J gene: TRBJ1-1
clone size: .
D gene: .
CDR3 DNA: TGTGCCAGCAGCCCGTTGGAGGGTACTGAAGCTTTCTTT
CDR3 protein: CASSPLEGTEAFF

CDR3 length: 16
V gene: TRBV4-3
J gene: TRBJ2-1
clone size: once
D gene: TRBD1
CDR3 DNA: TGCGCCAGCAGCCGAGGAGGAGGGACAGGGTTGGATGAGCAGTTCTTC
CDR3 protein: CASSRGGGTGLDEQFF

CDR3 length: 13
V gene: TRBV11-1
J gene: TRBJ2-5
clone size: once
D gene: .
CDR3 DNA: TGTGCCAGCAGCTCCTTAGATAAGGAGACCCAGTACTTC
CDR3 protein: CASSSLDKETQYF

CDR3 length: 10
V gene: TRBV20-1
J gene: TRBJ1-1
clone size: .
D gene: .
CDR3 DNA: TGCAGTGCTATCAAACTTGAAGCTTTCTTT
CDR3 protein: CSAIKLEAFF

CDR3 length: 16
V gene: TRBV5-1
J gene: TRBJ1-1
clone size: .
D gene: TRBD1
CDR3 DNA: TGCGCCAGCAGCTTAACTCGGGGACAGAGAGGGACTGAAGCTTTCTTT
CDR3 protein: CASSLTRGQRGTEAFF

CDR3 length: 15
V gene: TRBV5-4
J gene: TRBJ1-1
clone size: .
D gene: .
CDR3 DNA: TGTGCCAGCAGCCCCCCGGCAGGGAGGTACACTGAAGCTTTCTTT
CDR3 protein: CASSPPAGRYTEAFF

CDR3 length: 15
V gene: TRBV28
J gene: TRBJ2-2
clone size: .
D gene: TRBD2
CDR3 DNA: TGTGCCAGCAGTTTAGGGACTAGAAGCCCCGGGGAGCTGTTTTTT
CDR3 protein: CASSLGTRSPGELFF

CDR3 length: 16
V gene: TRBV4-2
J gene: TRBJ1-3
clone size: .
D gene: .
CDR3 DNA: TGTGCCAGCAGCCATCATTCAGGGGACTCTGGAAACACCATATATTTT
CDR3 protein: CASSHHSGDSGNTIYF

CDR3 length: 15
V gene: TRBV28
J gene: TRBJ1-4
clone size: .
D gene: TRBD1
CDR3 DNA: TGTGCCAGCAGCCCTGCCGGGACAGGGGATGAAAAACTGTTTTTT
CDR3 protein: CASSPAGTGDEKLFF

CDR3 length: 16
V gene: TRBV18
J gene: TRBJ1-4
clone size: .
D gene: .
CDR3 DNA: TGTGCCAGCTCACCCCCCGGGAATAGAGCTAATGAAAAACTGTTTTTT
CDR3 protein: CASSPPGNRANEKLFF

CDR3 length: 15
V gene: TRBV5-1
J gene: TRBJ1-4
clone size: once
D gene: .
CDR3 DNA: TGCGCCAGCAGTCTGGCTGGAGGGGCGATTGAAAAACTGTTTTTT
CDR3 protein: CASSLAGGAIEKLFF

CDR3 length: 16
V gene: TRBV24-1
J gene: TRBJ2-2
clone size: .
D gene: TRBD1
CDR3 DNA: TGTGCCACCAGTGACTGGGGACAGGGGGGGACCGGGGAGCTGTTTTTT
CDR3 protein: CATSDWGQGGTGELFF

CDR3 length: 17
V gene: TRBV9
J gene: TRBJ2-5
clone size: .
D gene: TRBD2
CDR3 DNA: TGTGCCAGCAGCGTATCGGGACTAGCGGGGGGTCAAGAGACCCAGTACTTC
CDR3 protein: CASSVSGLAGGQETQYF

CDR3 length: 16
V gene: TRBV28
J gene: TRBJ1-6
clone size: .
D gene: TRBD1
CDR3 DNA: TGTGCCAGCAGCTACAGGGGTCTAATCAATAATTCACCCCTCCACTTT
CDR3 protein: CASSYRGLINNSPLHF

CDR3 length: 17
V gene: TRBV5-6
J gene: TRBJ2-3
clone size: once
D gene: .
CDR3 DNA: TGTGCCAGCAGCTTGCTGGCACCACGTGCTAGCACAGATACGCAGTATTTT
CDR3 protein: CASSLLAPRASTDTQYF

CDR3 length: 19
V gene: TRBV2
J gene: TRBJ2-5
clone size: .
D gene: .
CDR3 DNA: TGTGCCAGCAGCCCCGAGGGGGGGGCAGAGGCCTTTTTTCTTCGGACCCAGTACTTC
CDR3 protein: CASSPEGGAEAFFLRTQYF

CDR3 length: 13
V gene: TRBV19
J gene: TRBJ1-2
clone size: .
D gene: .
CDR3 DNA: TGTGCCAGTAGTATCGGGAGAAACTATGGCTACACCTTC
CDR3 protein: CASSIGRNYGYTF

CDR3 length: 15
V gene: TRBV20-1
J gene: TRBJ2-4
clone size: .
D gene: .
CDR3 DNA: TGCAGTGCTAGTCTCCTAGCCTTAGCCAAAAACATTCAGTACTTC
CDR3 protein: CSASLLALAKNIQYF

CDR3 length: 14
V gene: TRBV7-3
J gene: TRBJ2-7
clone size: .
D gene: TRBD2
CDR3 DNA: TGTGCCAGCAGCCTACAACCGGGAGGGTACGAGCAGTACTTC
CDR3 protein: CASSLQPGGYEQYF

CDR3 length: 15
V gene: TRBV7-8
J gene: TRBJ1-2
clone size: .
D gene: TRBD1
CDR3 DNA: TGTGCCAGCAGCTCAACCAGGACAGGGGGCAGGGGCTACACCTTC
CDR3 protein: CASSSTRTGGRGYTF

CDR3 length: 12
V gene: TRBV28
J gene: TRBJ2-7
clone size: .
D gene: .
CDR3 DNA: TGTGCCAGCAGTTTTTTGTACTACGAGCAGTACTTC
CDR3 protein: CASSFLYYEQYF

CDR3 length: 16
V gene: TRBV5-1
J gene: TRBJ1-6
clone size: .
D gene: .
CDR3 DNA: TGCGCCAGCAGCTTGGATGGCAGAGGCGACAATTCACCCCTCCACTTT
CDR3 protein: CASSLDGRGDNSPLHF

CDR3 length: 13
V gene: TRBV28
J gene: TRBJ1-2
clone size: .
D gene: TRBD1
CDR3 DNA: TGTGCCAGCTTGGGACAGAGCACATATGGCTACACCTTC
CDR3 protein: CASLGQSTYGYTF

CDR3 length: 13
V gene: TRBV18
J gene: TRBJ1-5
clone size: .
D gene: TRBD1
CDR3 DNA: TGTGCCAGCTCACCAGGACAGGGGCAGCCCCAGCATTTT
CDR3 protein: CASSPGQGQPQHF

CDR3 length: 21
V gene: TRBV10-1
J gene: TRBJ1-4
clone size: .
D gene: .
CDR3 DNA: TGCGCCAGCAGTGAGTCGACTTTCAAGGGGCCTCCCGTTGGGCCTAATGAAAAACTGTTTTTT
CDR3 protein: CASSESTFKGPPVGPNEKLFF

CDR3 length: 13
V gene: TRBV5-6
J gene: TRBJ1-2
clone size: .
D gene: .
CDR3 DNA: TGTGCCAGCAGCTTGGAGACAGTCTATGGCTACACCTTC
CDR3 protein: CASSLETVYGYTF

CDR3 length: 16
V gene: TRBV4-2
J gene: TRBJ1-3
clone size: .
D gene: .
CDR3 DNA: TGTGCCAGCAGCCCTCAGGCAGGGCTTCGGGGAAACACCATATATTTT
CDR3 protein: CASSPQAGLRGNTIYF

CDR3 length: 14
V gene: TRBV28
J gene: TRBJ1-5
clone size: .
D gene: TRBD1
CDR3 DNA: TGTGCCAGCCAAGGGGGACAGTGGAATCAGCCCCAGCATTTT
CDR3 protein: CASQGGQWNQPQHF

CDR3 length: 15
V gene: TRBV2
J gene: TRBJ1-1
clone size: .
D gene: .
CDR3 DNA: TGTGCCAGCAGTGAAGAATCTCAGGGGTTCACTGAAGCTTTCTTT
CDR3 protein: CASSEESQGFTEAFF

CDR3 length: 18
V gene: TRBV9
J gene: TRBJ1-1
clone size: .
D gene: TRBD1
CDR3 DNA: TGTGCCAGCAGCCCTGGGCCAGGGGGCACCGGCATGAACACTGAAGCTTTCTTT
CDR3 protein: CASSPGPGGTGMNTEAFF

CDR3 length: 12
V gene: TRBV7-2
J gene: TRBJ1-1
clone size: .
D gene: .
CDR3 DNA: TGTGCCAGCGGTAACTACCACGGTGAAGCTTTCTTT
CDR3 protein: CASGNYHGEAFF

CDR3 length: 13
V gene: TRBV19
J gene: TRBJ1-1
clone size: .
D gene: .
CDR3 DNA: TGTGCCAGTAATCAGGGACAGAACACTGAAGCTTTCTTT
CDR3 protein: CASNQGQNTEAFF

CDR3 length: 15
V gene: TRBV18
J gene: TRBJ1-1
clone size: .
D gene: .
CDR3 DNA: TGTGCCAGCTCCAGGAGTGGACAGACGAACACTGAAGCTTTCTTT
CDR3 protein: CASSRSGQTNTEAFF

CDR3 length: 15
V gene: TRBV2
J gene: TRBJ2-3
clone size: .
D gene: TRBD2
CDR3 DNA: TGTGCCACCTCAAATCCGGGACTAGCGGCAGATACGCAGTATTTT
CDR3 protein: CATSNPGLAADTQYF

CDR3 length: 13
V gene: TRBV4-1
J gene: TRBJ2-7
clone size: .
D gene: TRBD1
CDR3 DNA: TGCGCCAGCAGCCAGACAGGGTCCTACGAGCAGTACTTC
CDR3 protein: CASSQTGSYEQYF

CDR3 length: 14
V gene: TRBV24-1
J gene: TRBJ1-2
clone size: few
D gene: .
CDR3 DNA: TGTGCCACCAGTGATTTTCGCAGGGCCTATGGCTACACCTTC
CDR3 protein: CATSDFRRAYGYTF

CDR3 length: 16
V gene: TRBV5-1
J gene: TRBJ2-3
clone size: .
D gene: TRBD1
CDR3 DNA: TGCGCCAGCAGCTTGGCCGGCAGGGGGCGTGAAGATACGCAGTATTTT
CDR3 protein: CASSLAGRGREDTQYF

CDR3 length: 14
V gene: TRBV9
J gene: TRBJ2-5
clone size: once
D gene: TRBD1
CDR3 DNA: TGTGCCAGCAGCTCGACAGGGCCCCAAGAGACCCAGTACTTC
CDR3 protein: CASSSTGPQETQYF

CDR3 length: 15
V gene: TRBV19
J gene: TRBJ1-2
clone size: .
D gene: TRBD1
CDR3 DNA: TGTGCCAGTAGTATCGGGACAGGGCCTAACTATGGCTACACCTTC
CDR3 protein: CASSIGTGPNYGYTF

CDR3 length: 14
V gene: TRBV2
J gene: TRBJ2-7
clone size: .
D gene: .
CDR3 DNA: TGTGCCAGCAGTCCTGCCCCGGGTTTCCACGAGCAGTACTTC
CDR3 protein: CASSPAPGFHEQYF

CDR3 length: 16
V gene: TRBV5-5
J gene: TRBJ1-6
clone size: .
D gene: .
CDR3 DNA: TGTGCCAGCAGCTTGGCCGCAGGGCAGTCGCATTCACCCCTCCACTTT
CDR3 protein: CASSLAAGQSHSPLHF

CDR3 length: 16
V gene: TRBV2
J gene: TRBJ2-1
clone size: .
D gene: TRBD1
CDR3 DNA: TGTGCCAGCAGGGCGGACAGGGGATACTTCTACAATGAGCAGTTCTTC
CDR3 protein: CASRADRGYFYNEQFF

CDR3 length: 15
V gene: TRBV2
J gene: TRBJ1-4
clone size: .
D gene: .
CDR3 DNA: TGTGCCAGCAGCTTGGAAAGAGGGCCGAATGAAAAACTGTTTTTT
CDR3 protein: CASSLERGPNEKLFF

CDR3 length: 14
V gene: TRBV5-1
J gene: TRBJ2-7
clone size: once
D gene: .
CDR3 DNA: TGCGCCAGCAGCTTGGAGGGGTTAAGGTACGAGCAGTACTTC
CDR3 protein: CASSLEGLRYEQYF

CDR3 length: 13
V gene: TRBV24-1
J gene: TRBJ1-2
clone size: .
D gene: .
CDR3 DNA: TGTGCCACCAGTGTGGAGGCTAACTATGGCTACACCTTC
CDR3 protein: CATSVEANYGYTF

CDR3 length: 17
V gene: TRBV7-9
J gene: TRBJ2-1
clone size: .
D gene: .
CDR3 DNA: TGTGCCAGCAGCTCCCTAGCGAGGTCATCTTACGGAAATGAGCAGTTCTTC
CDR3 protein: CASSSLARSSYGNEQFF

CDR3 length: 12
V gene: TRBV28
J gene: TRBJ1-1
clone size: once
D gene: .
CDR3 DNA: TGTGCCACCCGACAGGCGAACACTGAAGCTTTCTTT
CDR3 protein: CATRQANTEAFF

CDR3 length: 13
V gene: TRBV4-1
J gene: TRBJ1-2
clone size: .
D gene: .
CDR3 DNA: TGCGCCAGCAGCCCTCGTGCGAACTATGGCTACACCTTC
CDR3 protein: CASSPRANYGYTF

CDR3 length: 13
V gene: TRBV7-2
J gene: TRBJ1-5
clone size: .
D gene: TRBD1
CDR3 DNA: TGTGCCAGCAGCCCCGACAGGGATCAGCCCCAGCATTTT
CDR3 protein: CASSPDRDQPQHF

CDR3 length: 15
V gene: TRBV7-9
J gene: TRBJ1-2
clone size: .
D gene: .
CDR3 DNA: TGTGCCAGCAGCTTAAGGGCAGGAGAGGGCTATGGCTACACCTTC
CDR3 protein: CASSLRAGEGYGYTF

CDR3 length: 15
V gene: TRBV4-3
J gene: TRBJ2-3
clone size: .
D gene: .
CDR3 DNA: TGCGCCAGCAGCCAGGGAAGGGTGGGGCCCGATACGCAGTATTTT
CDR3 protein: CASSQGRVGPDTQYF

CDR3 length: 13
V gene: TRBV5-1
J gene: TRBJ1-5
clone size: .
D gene: TRBD1
CDR3 DNA: TGCGCCAGCAGCTTGACAGGGGATCAGCCCCAGCATTTT
CDR3 protein: CASSLTGDQPQHF